A selection of T cell receptor beta chains follows, all from one sample in a study of human T cells and chemical hapten exposure. TCRdb re-derived calls from the RACE reads in MiXCR, one entry per CDR3 protein. The sample consists of approximately 350,000 distinct CDR3 sequences, approximately 6.3% of them appearing once. The starting material was whole blood, obtained in connection with sensitization to the hapten diphenylcyclopropenone (DPC). The source is a woman under 30 with alopecia areata. Some clones in this sample may be carry-over from other donors' samples. The CDR3 runs from the conserved cysteine through the conserved F or W. Each record gives: V gene, J gene, clone size, D gene, CDR3 DNA, CDR3 protein. The D gene is left open where the match is weak. Part of the rows lack a size; the others show once, few, many or a class for expanded clones.

V gene: TRBV3-1
J gene: TRBJ1-6
clone size: many
D gene: NA
CDR3 DNA: TGTGCCAGCAGCCAAGACGGCTGGGGAATCGGGTCACCCCTCCACTTT
CDR3 protein: CASSQDGWGIGSPLHF

V gene: TRBV7-2
J gene: TRBJ2-3
clone size: few
D gene: NA
CDR3 DNA: TGTGCCAGCAGCGAACGGGACAAGATAGATACGCAGTATTTT
CDR3 protein: CASSERDKIDTQYF

V gene: TRBV6-5
J gene: TRBJ1-1
clone size: few
D gene: TRBD1
CDR3 DNA: TGTGCCAGCAGTTACTCTTCAGGGGGCCGAGGCACTGAAGCTTTCTTT
CDR3 protein: CASSYSSGGRGTEAFF

V gene: TRBV6-5
J gene: TRBJ2-7
clone size: many
D gene: NA
CDR3 DNA: TGTGCCAGCAGTCGCAGGGGTGGGGCCTACGAGCAGTACTTC
CDR3 protein: CASSRRGGAYEQYF

V gene: TRBV27
J gene: TRBJ2-5
clone size: NA
D gene: NA
CDR3 DNA: TGTGCCAGCAGTTTGAATATAGACAGACCGGAGACCCAGTACTTC
CDR3 protein: CASSLNIDRPETQYF

V gene: TRBV4-3
J gene: TRBJ1-1
clone size: many
D gene: NA
CDR3 DNA: TGCGCCAGCAGCACAGAGAACACTGAAGCTTTCTTT
CDR3 protein: CASSTENTEAFF

V gene: TRBV18
J gene: TRBJ2-1
clone size: few
D gene: NA
CDR3 DNA: TGTGCCAGCTCACCCCCGGACGGGACCAAGTTTCCCTTACGGAACAATGAGCAGTTCTTC
CDR3 protein: CASSPPDGTKFPLRNNEQFF

V gene: TRBV9
J gene: TRBJ2-1
clone size: many
D gene: TRBD2
CDR3 DNA: TGTGCCAGCAGCGTGACTAGCGGGGGTTACAATGAGCAGTTCTTC
CDR3 protein: CASSVTSGGYNEQFF

V gene: TRBV20-1
J gene: TRBJ2-1
clone size: NA
D gene: NA
CDR3 DNA: TGCAGTGCCTCACCTCGACTAGACAATGAGCAGTTCTTC
CDR3 protein: CSASPRLDNEQFF

V gene: TRBV6-1
J gene: TRBJ2-7
clone size: many
D gene: NA
CDR3 DNA: TGTGCCAGCAGCCACCTCTCTCATCCCCTCGGTCCACGCACCTACGAGCAGTACTTC
CDR3 protein: CASSHLSHPLGPRTYEQYF

V gene: TRBV10-3
J gene: TRBJ1-1
clone size: few
D gene: TRBD1
CDR3 DNA: TGTGCCATCAGTGAAACGACAGGGGGTAACACTGAAGCTTTCTTT
CDR3 protein: CAISETTGGNTEAFF

V gene: TRBV6-1
J gene: TRBJ1-6
clone size: NA
D gene: NA
CDR3 DNA: TGTGCCAGCAGTCAAGACATCCCCCTGAGCTCCTATAATTCACCCCTCCACTTT
CDR3 protein: CASSQDIPLSSYNSPLHF

V gene: TRBV11-2
J gene: TRBJ2-1
clone size: NA
D gene: TRBD2
CDR3 DNA: TGTGCCAGCAGCAGAACTAGCGGGGGGCAAGACAATGAGCAGTTCTTC
CDR3 protein: CASSRTSGGQDNEQFF

V gene: TRBV5-1
J gene: TRBJ1-4
clone size: NA
D gene: NA
CDR3 DNA: TGCGCCAGCAGTAAAATTGGGGAAAAACTGTTTTTT
CDR3 protein: CASSKIGEKLFF

V gene: TRBV29-1
J gene: TRBJ2-5
clone size: many
D gene: NA
CDR3 DNA: TGCAGCGTTGAGAGGCGGGGAGACAACCAAGAGACCCAGTACTTC
CDR3 protein: CSVERRGDNQETQYF

V gene: TRBV7-2
J gene: TRBJ1-2
clone size: many
D gene: TRBD1
CDR3 DNA: TGTGCCAGCAGCTTAAGCGGACAGGGCATGCCAGGCTACACCTTC
CDR3 protein: CASSLSGQGMPGYTF

V gene: TRBV7-8
J gene: TRBJ2-1
clone size: many
D gene: TRBD2
CDR3 DNA: TGTGCCAGCAGCTTAGGAATGGCCAGCGGGAACTACAATGAGCAGTTCTTC
CDR3 protein: CASSLGMASGNYNEQFF

V gene: TRBV29-1
J gene: TRBJ2-7
clone size: many
D gene: NA
CDR3 DNA: TGCAGCGTTGTTTTATGGGGCCCCCACGAGCAGTACTTC
CDR3 protein: CSVVLWGPHEQYF

V gene: TRBV7-9
J gene: TRBJ2-7
clone size: NA
D gene: TRBD1
CDR3 DNA: TGTGCCAGCAGCTTGCAGGGACAGACCTACGAGCAGTACTTC
CDR3 protein: CASSLQGQTYEQYF

V gene: TRBV2
J gene: TRBJ1-4
clone size: few
D gene: NA
CDR3 DNA: TGTGCCAGCAGTGGGACGAGGGAGACTGAAAAACTGTTTTTT
CDR3 protein: CASSGTRETEKLFF

V gene: TRBV7-9
J gene: TRBJ1-1
clone size: NA
D gene: NA
CDR3 DNA: TGTGCCAGCAGCGCACGTGCCAATTTGAACACTGAAGCTTTCTTT
CDR3 protein: CASSARANLNTEAFF

V gene: TRBV11-3
J gene: TRBJ2-1
clone size: few
D gene: NA
CDR3 DNA: TGTGCCAGCAGCTTTGGGCCTGAGCAGTTCTTC
CDR3 protein: CASSFGPEQFF

V gene: TRBV20-1
J gene: TRBJ1-5
clone size: NA
D gene: NA
CDR3 DNA: TGCAGTGCTTATCTTTCACGGGGCAATCAGCCCCAGCATTTT
CDR3 protein: CSAYLSRGNQPQHF